A single T cell receptor (beta chain) is shown here with its context. No antigen is known for it. Base qualities are not provided; no much larger clone lies one nucleotide away. Healthy HIV-negative adults with no recently reported acute infections or vaccinations were included as donors. Every donor was a Caucasian adult living in Nashville, Tennessee, USA. In the unsorted samples, roughly 90 million PBMCs were counted, and genomic DNA was extracted using the QIAamp DNA Blood Mini kit. Blood was obtained by leukapheresis, after which PBMCs were separated by Ficoll-Histopaque density gradient centrifugation and cryopreserved in liquid nitrogen vapor phase. These data come from a study of shared clonotypes between healthy human individuals (dated by TCRdb to between 2020 and 2021). About the full investigation: The cohort included three men and a couple of women between 18 and 49 years of age. Blood TCR repertoires of about 5 healthy adults were deeply sequenced to estimate repertoire size and the extent of clonotype sharing between individuals. To increase sequencing depth and limit assay-specific biases, TCR repertoire library preparation and sequencing were carried out by different laboratories using diverse techniques. Each donor's leukapheresis produced roughly between roughly 0.9 and 8.9 billion PBMCs.

TCR CDR3 regions were amplified from genomic DNA by multiplex PCR using the deep immunoSEQ assay. Genomic DNA extracted from each cell subset was distributed evenly over all wells of several immunoSEQ 96-well plates, and each plate served as one replicate. For unsorted PBMC, roughly 330 ng of genomic DNA, equivalent to 30,000 to 35,000 T cell genomes, went into each replicate PCR. Unsorted PBMC genomic DNA was sequenced across ten immunoSEQ deep assay plates. Purified libraries were measured with a Qubit 3.0 fluorometer, size-checked on a Bioanalyzer 2100, and measured again with the KAPA Library Quantification kit. Every immunoSEQ 96-well plate was sequenced on a dedicated single-read 150-cycle Illumina NextSeq 550 flow cell. Under the source paper's analysis protocol: Because the immunoSEQ output held only junctional sequences and lacked quality scores, the filtering could not match the filtering applied to full-length reads. Sequences were annotated with PyIR, a Python wrapper for IgBLAST v1.9, using IMGT germline references to assign V/J genes and CDR3. Reads were removed for weak V/J assignments (E-value above 1e-6), missing CDR3, stop codons, out-of-frame junctions, or ambiguous translated residues. V3J clonotypes were defined as sequences sharing the same inferred V gene, J gene, and CDR3 amino acid sequence. To compute the percentage overlap between repertoires, the number of shared unique clonotypes was divided by the size of the smaller repertoire. Three approaches were used to assess repertoire richness: RTK rarefaction, the Chao1 estimator, and Recon v2.1 estimates of unobserved clonotypes. Imported from immuneACCESS, the table was reduced by TCRdb to in-frame sequences with V and J called. These copies leave out some clones; in studies compared against another copy, an unresolved V gene accounts for under half, and the cause of the remainder is not known. For V, J and clone size, that table is used; D and trimming come from the DNA. This sample is represented by around 500,000 clones; over 75% of them were singletons. The ten largest clones represent about 13% of the sample.

V is shortened by 6 bases, J by 8 bases, and the region joining them spans 17 bases. From a lookup of the germline V gene, CDR1 and CDR2 are ENHRY and SYGVKD. CDR3 length: 14 amino acids, cysteine to phenylalanine. The read is trimmed to its CDR3 DNA, 42 bases read in frame from base 1. The paper as a whole reports these results and caveats: The genetic and exposure-history diversity represented was limited by the small number of donors. Sampling was restricted to blood, and TCR repertoires in tissues likely differ from the TCR repertoires found in blood. Based on pairwise subsampling, the degree of clonotype sharing among donors was expected to be affected by sequencing depth.

The material sequenced was PBMCs. This receptor chain uses TRBV10-3 and TRBJ2-1; the D region possibly corresponds to TRBD1 (5 bases align). This sequence originates from a woman in her 40s in good health. Some clones in this sample may be carry-over from other donors' samples. The CDR3 sequence is CAIRSGLGLDEQFF. In nucleotide form, the sequence is TGTGCCATCAGGTCAGGGTTAGGTCTCGATGAGCAGTTCTTC.